The clone carrying this TCR beta chain was recorded many times. What it binds is unknown. The CDR3 is 15 amino acids. The germline V gene has CDR1 MNHEY and CDR2 SMNVEV (reference sequence). V lost 5 bases to trimming and J lost 0 bases, with 13 bases between them. RNA transcripts yielded amplified TCR beta CDR3 regions. Carried out on the TCR CDR3, a first-round RT-PCR used the HTBI primer set. In TCRdb, the multiplex PCR reads were re-called with MiXCR into one record per CDR3 protein. The sample shows around 380,000 distinct CDR3 sequences, roughly 13% of them seen only once. This entry comes from a study of T cells in Graves' hyperthyroidism and ophthalmopathy. Regarding the study as a whole: Researchers found most expanded thyroid clonotypes above 0.001 in blood as well.

The TCR was taken from a man in his thirties or forties with Graves' hyperthyroidism that later progressed to Graves' ophthalmopathy. The chain uses TRBV27 and TRBJ1-1; tentative D call: TRBD1 (5 bases). Sequencing input: blood. The CDR3 nucleotides are TGTGCCAGCAGTACTCCGGGACTCATGAACACTGAAGCTTTCTTT. Its translation: CASSTPGLMNTEAFF.